The 8 T cell receptor beta chains below come from one sample, sequenced in a study of blood T cell repertoires in COVID-19. Method: immunoSEQ multiplex PCR; TCRdb's copy keeps in-frame clones and lacks some. Among 50,000 to 55,000 clones listed, approximately 90% were seen once. The sample consisted of peripheral blood. The receptors come from a man older than 75 with acute or convalescent COVID-19.

This clone was detected a few times. The chain uses TRBV19 and TRBJ1-5, with a possible D match to TRBD1 (6 bases). The germline gives CDR1 LNHDA, CDR2 SQIVND (reference sequence). The CDR3 runs 15 residues. Trimming removed 5 bases at V and 6 bases at J, with 17 bases between. CDR3 protein: CASSDGGGWGQPQHF. The CDR3 bases are TGTGCCAGTAGTGATGGCGGGGGCTGGGGTCAGCCCCAGCATTTT.

The chain combines TRBV19 with TRBJ2-7; 11 bases are shared with TRBD1. The J segment lost 4 bases and the V segment lost 9 bases, leaving 5 bases of the junction unmatched. The CDR3 consists of 13 residues. In germline, CDR1 is LNHDA, CDR2 SQIVND (reference sequence). CDR3 protein: CASKDRGPYEQYF. Here the CDR3 DNA reads TGTGCCAGCAAGGACAGGGGGCCGTACGAGCAGTACTTC.

This clone was detected only once. Distinct nucleotide sequences in the sample also encode this CDR3. CDR3 residues: CATSRDPRDRSNQPQHF. The CDR3, as DNA: TGTGCCACCAGCAGAGATCCTCGGGACAGAAGCAATCAGCCCCAGCATTTT. V and J are TRBV15 and TRBJ1-5; TRBD1 matches 7 bases. This CDR3 comprises 17 residues. The V gene end was trimmed by 0 bases and the J gene end by 1 base; junction bases not matched to a gene: 6. Germline V gene lookup returns CDR1 LNHNV and CDR2 YYDKDF (reference sequence).

The chain uses TRBV5-1 and TRBJ1-6, with 7 bases fitting TRBD1. Germline values: CDR1 SGHRS, CDR2 YFSETQ. The ends lost 2 bases at V and 6 bases at J; junction bases unmatched: 8. The CDR3 loop spans 16 amino acids. DNA of the CDR3: TGCGCCAGCAGCTTTGAGCCGGGACAGTCTAATTCACCCCTCCACTTT. Protein sequence: CASSFEPGQSNSPLHF.

V and J are TRBV19 and TRBJ1-4, with D unclear. CDR1 is LNHDA, CDR2 SQIVND, per germline (reference sequence). CDR3 length: 14 amino acids. Trimming stripped 2 bases from V and 4 bases from J, with 8 bases between. This CDR3 is CASSIPRNNEKLFF. The CDR3 DNA follows: TGTGCCAGTAGTATACCCAGGAATAATGAAAAACTGTTTTTT.

About this clone: The junction shows a germline mismatch at one end, possibly a read error. The chain combines TRBV29-1 with TRBJ1-1, with 9 bases that match TRBD1. CDR1 is SQVTM, CDR2 ANQGSEA, per germline. CDR3 length equals 13 residues. The CDR3 DNA reads as TGCAGCGTCTCATGGGACAGGGATTCTGACGCTTTCTTT. It translates to CSVSWDRDSDAFF.

The chain employs TRBV3-1 (or the pseudogene TRBV3-2) and TRBJ2-7; a possible D gene is TRBD2 (6 bases). Per germline, CDR1 LGHDT and CDR2 YNNKEL (reference sequence). V gave up 4 bases and J gave up 5 bases, with 12 bases separating them. CDR3 length: 13 residues. The DNA of the CDR3 is TGTGCCAGCAGCCTGGGATGGAGGGACGAGCAGTACTTC. Translation gives CASSLGWRDEQYF.

The rearrangement joins TRBV25-1 to TRBJ1-2; tentative D call: TRBD1 (5 bases). Germline CDR1 MGHDK, CDR2 SYGVNS. The CDR3 is made up of 14 amino acids. Deletions cut 4 bases from V and 3 bases from J, with 12 bases between. The CDR3 loop is CASSGRGSYYGYTF. CDR3 bases: TGTGCCAGCAGTGGGAGGGGCTCTTACTATGGCTACACCTTC.